This T cell receptor beta chain comes out of a study of CD4 T cells in relation to SARS-CoV-2 and coronaviruses. Study background: PBMCs were cultured with antigen for less than twelve days before TCR beta sequencing.

CD4+ T cells from unexposed donors were obtained before the COVID-19 pandemic (2011-2018). Isolation of CD4+ T cells took place after around 11 days in culture. As cell numbers allowed, unexposed-donor CD4+ T cells faced SARS-CoV-2 S/N and four cold-coronavirus spikes. General observations from the study: Compared with monoreactive clones, crossreactive clones showed significantly weaker SARS-CoV-2 expansion.

Libraries were prepared by immunoSEQ multiplex PCR; TCRdb keeps only in-frame clonotypes and omits some of them. In the table there are about 23,000 clones, more than 65% of which are singletons. CDR1 LGHDT and CDR2 YNNKEL come from the germline V gene (reference sequence). V trimming: 2 bases; J trimming: 3 bases; junction bases outside the gene matches: 7. This CDR3 region has 16 residues. This clone was observed a few times. Its antigen remains unidentified. The clonotype originates from a human donor in good health. The V gene is TRBV3-1 (or the pseudogene TRBV3-2), the J gene TRBJ2-3, with TRBD2 matching 8 bases. Sequencing was done on a sample of CD4+ T cells from PBMCs, cultured in vitro. The CDR3 spells CASSQTAASGTDTQYF. The CDR3 DNA is TGTGCCAGCAGCCAAACGGCGGCTAGCGGGACAGATACGCAGTATTTT.